One sample yielded the 10 T cell receptor beta chains listed below, sequenced in a study of shared clonotypes between healthy human individuals. Naive CD8 populations comprised CD45RO-negative cells positively selected for CCR7, excluding terminally differentiated effector memory CD45RA+ cells. Data came from immunoSEQ multiplex PCR; TCRdb stores just in-frame clones and leaves some out. The data hold about 2.1 million clones, with 85% to 95% observed a single time. The sequenced material came from naive CD8+ T cells from PBMCs. These TCRs come from a man in his late teens or twenties in good health. Some clones in this sample may be carry-over from other donors' samples.

The rearrangement joins TRBV9 to TRBJ1-5, with D unresolved. Trimming took 4 bases from V and 3 from J, leaving 14 bases between them. The CDR3 spans 15 residues. CDR1 and CDR2 (germline): SGDLS, YYNGEE. The chain's CDR3 is CASSSTATLNQPQHF. For the CDR3, the DNA is TGTGCCAGCAGCAGCACGGCCACGCTCAATCAGCCCCAGCATTTT.

This clone appeared once. Other DNA sequences in this specimen translate into the identical CDR3. The chain recombines TRBV7-8 with TRBJ2-7, with TRBD2 matching over 10 bases. The V segment lost 3 bases and the J segment 2 bases; nucleotides outside the gene matches: 4. This CDR3 is built from 15 residues. Germline CDR1 SGHVS, CDR2 FQNEAQ. CDR3 DNA sequence: TGTGCCAGCAGCTTTGGTCTAGCGGGAGCCTACGAGCAGTACTTC. Protein: CASSFGLAGAYEQYF. Looking up the rest from reference TRBV7-8 and TRBJ2-7 gives the full variable domain: GAGVSQSPRYKVAKRGQDVALRCDPISGHVSLFWYQQALGQGPEFLTYFQNEAQLDKSGLPSDRFFAERPEGSVSTLKIQRTQQEDSAVYLCASSFGLAGAYEQYFGPGTRLTVT.

V is TRBV7-9 and J is TRBJ1-5, with D unclear. Trimming removed 4 bases from V and 4 bases from J, with 20 bases in between. The CDR3 covers 17 residues. The germline CDR1 and CDR2 sequences are SEHNR and FQNEAQ (reference sequence). The CDR3 bases are TGTGCCAGCAGCTCCTCCCGGACCACCAAGCAAAATCAGCCCCAGCATTTT. Encoded protein: CASSSSRTTKQNQPQHF.

This chain joins TRBV7-9 and TRBJ2-3, with D possibly being TRBD1 or TRBD2 (5 bases each). V was trimmed by 1 base and J by 5 bases, leaving 13 bases between them. Germline V gene sequence: CDR1 SEHNR, CDR2 FQNEAQ (reference sequence). The length of the CDR3 is 15 residues. In nucleotides, the CDR3 is TGTGCCAGCAGCTTAGGTCGGGACGAGAAAGATACGCAGTATTTT. Protein: CASSLGRDEKDTQYF.

This chain links TRBV19 with TRBJ2-7, with D possibly TRBD2 on 5 matching bases. The CDR3 runs 14 residues. Germline V gene data show CDR1 as LNHDA and CDR2 as SQIVND (reference sequence). The ends were cut back, 6 bases at V and 7 bases at J, with 19 bases in the middle. This CDR3 reads CASRERAGSGEQYF. In DNA, the CDR3 is TGTGCCAGTAGAGAGAGGGCCGGGTCGGGGGAGCAGTACTTC.

The chain employs TRBV27 and TRBJ2-5; TRBD2 matches 12 bases. J was trimmed by 5 bases and V by 3 bases; bases with no gene match: 10. CDR1 and CDR2 from the germline V gene are MNHEY and SMNVEV (reference sequence). The CDR3 contains 17 residues. The CDR3 region is CASSFSSGRADWETQYF. In nucleotides, the CDR3 is TGTGCCAGCAGTTTTTCTAGCGGGAGGGCCGATTGGGAGACCCAGTACTTC.

In its sample, this clone was seen once. This chain uses TRBV28 with TRBJ2-5; 11 positions agree with TRBD2. CDR3 length equals 19 residues. CDR1 is MDHEN and CDR2 is SYDVKM in the germline V gene. V lost 5 bases, J lost 4 bases, and 18 bases stayed unmatched. The CDR3 here is CASSTPLITSGREGETQYF. CDR3 bases: TGTGCCAGCAGTACCCCCTTAATTACTAGCGGGAGAGAAGGAGAGACCCAGTACTTC.

The chain uses TRBV11-3 and TRBJ2-1, with D possibly called TRBD1 or TRBD2 (5 bases each). The CDR3 consists of 15 residues. Germline loops: CDR1 SGHNT, CDR2 YENEEA. V shed 4 bases and J shed 10 bases, with 20 bases lying between them. The CDR3 loop reads CASSSPGAPPEEQFF. The CDR3 DNA is TGTGCCAGCAGCTCTCCCGGGGCACCGCCAGAGGAGCAGTTCTTC. The full variable domain, with the rest looked up from reference TRBV11-3 and TRBJ2-1, is EAGVVQSPRYKIIEKKQPVAFWCNPISGHNTLYWYLQNLGQGPELLIRYENEEAVDDSQLPKDRFSAERLKGVDSTLKIQPAELGDSAVYLCASSSPGAPPEEQFFGPGTRLTVL.

This clone was seen just once. The chain uses TRBV7-2 and TRBJ2-7; D is possibly TRBD1 (6 bases). The CDR3 is 13 amino acids. Trimming took 5 bases from V and 6 from J, leaving 14 bases between them. Germline V gene sequence: CDR1 SGHTA, CDR2 FQGNSA. In nucleotides, the CDR3 is TGTGCCAGCAGCCGTCAGGGGTTTGCCGAGCAGTACTTC. It specifies CASSRQGFAEQYF.

Regarding this clone: The same CDR3 arises from other DNA sequences in this sample as well. The chain links TRBV27 to TRBJ1-1; D may be TRBD1 (6 bases). The CDR3 totals 14 residues. Looked up from germline, CDR1 is MNHEY and CDR2 is SMNVEV (reference sequence). The V end lost 5 bases, the J end lost 0 bases, and 10 bases lay between the germline ends. Written as DNA, the CDR3 is TGTGCCAGCAGTACTACAGGGTTGAACACTGAAGCTTTCTTT. Translating it yields CASSTTGLNTEAFF.